This T cell receptor beta chain originates from a study of shared clonotypes between healthy human individuals. Replicate PCRs run on sorted subsets employed approximately 0.2 ug DNA, approximately 30,000 T cell genomes. Here immunoSEQ multiplex PCR was the method, and the copy in TCRdb shows in-frame clones only, minus some. This table has about 1.4 million clones, over 95% appearing once. This CDR3 has 13 residues. V was clipped by 6 bases and J by 3 bases; unmatched bases: 3. Per the germline V gene, CDR1 is SGHRS and CDR2 is YFSETQ. The material sequenced was naive CD4+ T cells sorted from blood. As to subset: CD45RA+ positively selected. The V gene is TRBV5-1, the J gene TRBJ2-5, with 9 bases identical to TRBD1. The receptor comes from a man in his thirties or forties in good health. CDR3 DNA: TGCGCCAGCACCCGGGACAGGGAAGAGACCCAGTACTTC. The encoded protein is CASTRDREETQYF.